This T cell receptor beta chain was sequenced during a study of shared clonotypes between healthy human individuals. At deep level, the assay was performed. The method was immunoSEQ multiplex PCR; TCRdb's version includes in-frame clones alone and lacks a portion of them. The sample lists about 590,000 clones, roughly 96% occurring once. CD45RO-negative cells were positively selected for CCR7, leaving out terminally differentiated effector memory CD45RA+ cells. Sequenced input: naive CD8+ T cells sorted from blood. The receptor's source is a woman under 40 in good health.

Written as DNA, the CDR3 is TGTGCCAGCAGCTTAGTAATGGAGACTGAAGCTTTCTTT. It encodes CASSLVMETEAFF. The V and J genes are TRBV11-2 and TRBJ1-1; D ambiguous. This CDR3 has 13 amino acids. The V gene's germline CDR1 is SGHAT and CDR2 FQNNGV. The V gene lost 1 base and the J gene lost 5 bases, with 8 bases spanning the gap.